These 22 T cell receptor beta chains were sequenced from one sample in a study of shared clonotypes between healthy human individuals. CD8 cells regarded as naive lacked CD45RO, were positively chosen for CCR7, and omitted terminally differentiated effector memory CD45RA+ cells. Some clones are missing from TCRdb's copy, which holds only in-frame ones; the method was immunoSEQ multiplex PCR. Of some 2,100,000 clones in the sample, around 93% were seen once. Source material: naive CD8+ T cells from PBMCs. These receptors came from a man aged 18 to 30 in good health. Some clones in this sample may be carry-over from other donors' samples.

The chain joins TRBV11-2 to TRBJ2-7; 7 bases fit TRBD1. The CDR3 totals 15 residues. Germline CDR1 reads SGHAT; CDR2 reads FQNNGV. V gave up 3 bases and J gave up 0 bases; unmatched junction bases: 5. Here the CDR3 DNA reads TGTGCCAGCAGCTTCCGGGACAGTGCCTCCTACGAGCAGTACTTC. It yields the protein CASSFRDSASYEQYF.

The V and J genes are TRBV5-4 and TRBJ2-2; TRBD2 matches 8 bases. J gave up 0 bases and V 1 base, and 5 bases lay outside the gene matches. This CDR3 has 17 residues. CDR1 is SGHNT and CDR2 is YYREEE in the germline V gene (reference sequence). The CDR3 protein is CASSLSSGVSNTGELFF. The CDR3 bases are TGTGCCAGCAGCTTGAGTAGCGGGGTATCGAACACCGGGGAGCTGTTTTTT.

The chain joins TRBV5-4 to TRBJ2-7, with TRBD1 identical over 7 bases. V shed 0 bases, J shed 3 bases, and the junction held 6 bases outside the gene matches. CDR1 is SGHNT, CDR2 YYREEE, per germline (reference sequence). The CDR3 sequence is 15 residues long. The CDR3 reads CASSLENRGSYEQYF. In DNA, the CDR3 is TGTGCCAGCAGCTTGGAGAACAGGGGCAGCTACGAGCAGTACTTC. The entire variable domain, with the rest obtained from reference TRBV5-4 and TRBJ2-7, is as follows: ETGVTQSPTHLIKTRGQQVTLRCSSQSGHNTVSWYQQALGQGPQFIFQYYREEENGRGNFPPRFSGLQFPNYSSELNVNALELDDSALYLCASSLENRGSYEQYFGPGTRLTVT.

The CDR3 here is CASSYSKGSYNEQFF. CDR3 nucleotide sequence: TGTGCCAGCAGTTACTCGAAGGGCTCCTACAATGAGCAGTTCTTC. The chain employs TRBV6-6 and TRBJ2-1; the D is unclear. This CDR3 spans 15 amino acids. The V end lost 0 bases, the J end lost 0 bases, and 6 bases lay between the germline ends. Germline CDR1 reads MNHNY; CDR2 reads SVGAGI (reference sequence).

The chain carries TRBV7-3 and TRBJ2-3, with TRBD2 matching over 8 bases. The CDR3 covers 16 residues. J lost 3 bases, V lost 4 bases, and 9 bases had no gene match. In germline, CDR1 is SGHTA, CDR2 FQGTGA. For the CDR3, the DNA is TGTGCCAGCAGCTCCGGGAGCGGGAGATTTACAGATACGCAGTATTTT. Protein: CASSSGSGRFTDTQYF.

The V and J genes are TRBV11-3 and TRBJ2-2; D call uncertain. Germline V gene data show CDR1 as SGHNT and CDR2 as YENEEA. V lost 5 bases to trimming and J lost 6 bases, with 19 bases between them. This CDR3 is built from 16 residues. This CDR3 is CASSPRLIEVPGELFF. The DNA for the CDR3 is TGTGCCAGCAGCCCGCGGCTCATAGAGGTACCCGGGGAGCTGTTTTTT.

This rearrangement joins TRBV15 to TRBJ2-5; 9 bases agree with TRBD2. The junction had 20 bases not matched to a gene; V was cut back by 1 base and J by 2 bases. This CDR3 comprises 21 residues. Germline CDR1 reads LNHNV; CDR2 reads YYDKDF (reference sequence). The CDR3 loop reads CATSRGGSGRGRIGRQETQYF. DNA for the CDR3: TGTGCCACCAGCAGAGGAGGTAGCGGGAGAGGTCGGATTGGACGACAAGAGACCCAGTACTTC.

The V and J genes are TRBV9 and TRBJ2-3, with TRBD2 as a possible D gene (7 bases). Between the trimmed V and J ends, which lost 3 bases and 0 bases, there was a span of 23 bases. The CDR3 totals 19 residues. In germline, CDR1 is SGDLS, CDR2 YYNGEE. The CDR3 DNA follows: TGTGCCAGCAGCGAAAACCCCGGAGGGGGGGGCCCTAGCACAGATACGCAGTATTTT. Translation: CASSENPGGGGPSTDTQYF.

Here the CDR3 reads CASSQRGTVAGGPSTDTQYF. Written as DNA, the CDR3 is TGCGCCAGCAGCCAAAGAGGGACCGTGGCGGGAGGGCCAAGTACAGATACGCAGTATTTT. This rearrangement joins TRBV4-1 to TRBJ2-3; 9 positions agree with TRBD2. The V and J ends lost 2 bases and 3 bases, in that order; junction bases with no gene match: 18. CDR3 length: 20 amino acids. Per germline, CDR1 MGHRA and CDR2 YSYEKL.

V usage is TRBV28 and J usage is TRBJ2-5; the D is unclear. This CDR3 has 14 residues. CDR1 is MDHEN, CDR2 SYDVKM, per germline. The V gene lost 2 bases and the J gene lost 5 bases, with 12 bases spanning the gap. The CDR3 here is CASSLDGPPETQYF. The CDR3, as DNA: TGTGCCAGCAGTTTAGACGGTCCGCCGGAGACCCAGTACTTC.

V and J are TRBV7-3 and TRBJ1-2; 10 nucleotides align to TRBD1. Per the germline V gene, CDR1 is SGHTA and CDR2 is FQGTGA. V lost 2 bases to trimming and J lost 6 bases; unmatched junction nucleotides: 0. The CDR3 extends over 13 amino acids. CDR3 region: CASSLGTGDGYTF. The CDR3 DNA follows: TGTGCCAGCAGCTTAGGGACAGGGGATGGCTACACCTTC.

The V and J genes are TRBV5-6 and TRBJ2-7; tentatively, D is TRBD2 (6 bases). Trimming took 4 bases from V and 2 from J, leaving 16 bases between them. The CDR3 covers 15 residues. Looked up from germline, CDR1 is SGHDT and CDR2 is YYEEEE. Written as DNA, the CDR3 is TGTGCCAGCAGCCCCGGGACTCCCGAAGCCTACGAGCAGTACTTC. It yields the protein CASSPGTPEAYEQYF.

The chain links TRBV19 to TRBJ1-5; D is possibly TRBD1 (6 bases). Between the trimmed V and J ends, which lost 5 bases and 3 bases, there was a span of 14 bases. Per germline, CDR1 LNHDA and CDR2 SQIVND (reference sequence). The CDR3 extends over 15 amino acids. The CDR3: CASSLWGGFNQPQHF. The CDR3 nucleotides are TGTGCCAGTAGTCTCTGGGGGGGCTTCAATCAGCCCCAGCATTTT.

The V gene is TRBV6-1, the J gene TRBJ2-7; D gene unclear. The germline gives CDR1 MNHNS, CDR2 SASEGT. Trimming pared 3 bases from V and 5 bases from J, leaving 11 bases between. The CDR3 covers 13 residues. Here the CDR3 DNA reads TGTGCCAGCAGTGAGTTGTTTCAGGACGAGCAGTACTTC. This sequence encodes CASSELFQDEQYF.

The gene calls are TRBV19 and TRBJ1-1; the match to TRBD1 covers 8 bases. Looked up from germline, CDR1 is LNHDA and CDR2 is SQIVND (reference sequence). The CDR3 is 15 amino acids. V lost 3 bases, J lost 6 bases, and 9 bases stayed unmatched. CDR3 nucleotide sequence: TGTGCCAGTAGTATGACAGGGGCCTTTATCTCTGAAGCTTTCTTT. Translating gives CASSMTGAFISEAFF.

V and J are TRBV28 and TRBJ2-5, with TRBD1 matching over 12 bases. The length of the CDR3 is 15 residues. The junction had 6 bases not matched to a gene; V was cut back by 5 bases and J by 5 bases. CDR1 MDHEN and CDR2 SYDVKM come from the germline V gene. The CDR3 spells CASSEGQGAGETQYF. The CDR3 DNA follows: TGTGCCAGCAGTGAGGGACAGGGGGCGGGTGAGACCCAGTACTTC.

The chain couples TRBV11-1 to TRBJ1-5; D gene ambiguous. The CDR3 loop spans 14 amino acids. The germline gives CDR1 SGHAT, CDR2 FQDESV (reference sequence). The V end was cut by 0 bases, the J end by 0 bases, with 3 bases between. CDR3 sequence: CASSLAPSNQPQHF. CDR3 bases: TGTGCCAGCAGCTTAGCCCCTAGCAATCAGCCCCAGCATTTT.

This chain connects TRBV7-3 to TRBJ2-1; tentative D call: TRBD2 (5 bases). The CDR3 is 15 residues long. V was trimmed by 5 bases and J by 0 bases, leaving 11 bases between them. The V gene's germline CDR1 is SGHTA and CDR2 FQGTGA. CDR3 nucleotides: TGTGCCAGCAGCGATACTAGGAGCTCCTACAATGAGCAGTTCTTC. Residues: CASSDTRSSYNEQFF. Full variable domain (missing parts from reference TRBV7-3 and TRBJ2-1): GAGVSQTPSNKVTEKGKYVELRCDPISGHTALYWYRQSLGQGPEFLIYFQGTGAADDSGLPNDRFFAVRPEGSVSTLKIQRTERGDSAVYLCASSDTRSSYNEQFFGPGTRLTVL.

The gene calls are TRBV4-1 and TRBJ2-3; D is possibly TRBD1 (6 bases). The V and J ends lost 4 bases and 2 bases respectively, with 13 bases between them. Germline CDR1 reads MGHRA; CDR2 reads YSYEKL. This CDR3 is 15 amino acids long. In DNA, the CDR3 is TGCGCCAGCAGCCCTTGGGACACAATCACAGATACGCAGTATTTT. Translated, it gives CASSPWDTITDTQYF.

As DNA, the CDR3 is TGTGCCAGCAGTGCTCGTGCGGGAGCACAAACAGATACGCAGTATTTT. Translating it yields CASSARAGAQTDTQYF. The J gene is TRBJ2-3, the V gene TRBV25-1; 7 positions match TRBD2. The CDR3 runs to 16 residues. The germline CDR1 and CDR2 sequences are MGHDK and SYGVNS. Trimming removed 4 bases from V and 3 bases from J; junction bases left unmatched: 10.

CDR3 nucleotides: TGTGCCAGCAGCCCTGTTTACTCCCCCGAAGCTTTCTTT. Its protein product is CASSPVYSPEAFF. The rearrangement links TRBV9 to TRBJ1-1; D call uncertain. V gave up 4 bases and J gave up 8 bases, with 15 bases separating them. The CDR3 runs 13 residues. Germline CDR1 and CDR2: SGDLS and YYNGEE.

This chain uses TRBV27 with TRBJ1-1; TRBD1 aligns across 7 bases. Germline CDR1 and CDR2: MNHEY and SMNVEV (reference sequence). The ends lost 8 bases at V and 8 bases at J; junction bases unmatched: 14. The CDR3 spans 14 residues. Written as DNA, the CDR3 is TGTGCCAGCGGGGATGGGGACAGAGTTTTCGAAGCTTTCTTT. This encodes CASGDGDRVFEAFF.